This section outlines one TCR beta chain sequence together with its context. Original handling: Researchers report that nucleated cell counts were estimated from reference gene primer amplification. The assay was immunoSEQ multiplex PCR, and TCRdb's table has in-frame clones only and misses some. V and J calls plus clone size are reproduced from that table; the DNA served to infer D and trimming. The repertoire holds approximately 210,000 clones, 86% seen once, with around 2% in the top ten. This specimen comes from a study of blood T cell repertoires in COVID-19. Study at large: Acute and convalescent COVID-19 samples came from the United States, Italy and Spain. Nucleic acid was either cDNA or gDNA, and it came from T cells, B-cell-depleted T cells, or PBMCs.

The V gene's germline CDR1 is MNHEY and CDR2 SVGEGT. Unmatched junction bases numbered 10, after V lost 5 bases and J lost 2 bases. The CDR3 is 16 residues long. The rearrangement links TRBV6-2 or TRBV6-3 to TRBJ1-2; TRBD1 matches at 8 bases. Sequencing was performed on peripheral blood. The clonotype comes from a man younger than 40 who had recovered from COVID-19. The CDR3 is CASSNRKGQDNYGYTF. The CDR3 DNA follows: TGTGCCAGCAGTAATCGGAAGGGACAGGACAACTATGGCTACACCTTC.